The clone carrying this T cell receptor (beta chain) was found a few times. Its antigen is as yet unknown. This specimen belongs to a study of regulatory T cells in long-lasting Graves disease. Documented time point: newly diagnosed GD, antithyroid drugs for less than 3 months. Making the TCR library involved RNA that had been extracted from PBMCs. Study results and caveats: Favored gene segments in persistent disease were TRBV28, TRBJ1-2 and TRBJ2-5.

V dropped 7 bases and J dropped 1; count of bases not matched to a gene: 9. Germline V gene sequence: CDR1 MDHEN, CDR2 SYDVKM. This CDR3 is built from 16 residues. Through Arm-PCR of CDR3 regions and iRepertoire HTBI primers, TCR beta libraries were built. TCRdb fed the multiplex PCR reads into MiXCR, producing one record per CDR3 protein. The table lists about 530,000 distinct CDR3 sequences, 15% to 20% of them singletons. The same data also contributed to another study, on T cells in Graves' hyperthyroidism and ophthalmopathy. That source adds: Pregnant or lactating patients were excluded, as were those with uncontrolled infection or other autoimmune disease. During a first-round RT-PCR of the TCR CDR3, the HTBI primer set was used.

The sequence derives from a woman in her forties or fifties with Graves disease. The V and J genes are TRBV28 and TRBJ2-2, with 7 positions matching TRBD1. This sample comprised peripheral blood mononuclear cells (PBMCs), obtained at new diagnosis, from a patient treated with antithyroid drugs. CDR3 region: CASNPLGQRNTGELFF. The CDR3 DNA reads TGTGCCAGCAACCCACTGGGACAGAGGAACACCGGGGAGCTGTTTTTT.